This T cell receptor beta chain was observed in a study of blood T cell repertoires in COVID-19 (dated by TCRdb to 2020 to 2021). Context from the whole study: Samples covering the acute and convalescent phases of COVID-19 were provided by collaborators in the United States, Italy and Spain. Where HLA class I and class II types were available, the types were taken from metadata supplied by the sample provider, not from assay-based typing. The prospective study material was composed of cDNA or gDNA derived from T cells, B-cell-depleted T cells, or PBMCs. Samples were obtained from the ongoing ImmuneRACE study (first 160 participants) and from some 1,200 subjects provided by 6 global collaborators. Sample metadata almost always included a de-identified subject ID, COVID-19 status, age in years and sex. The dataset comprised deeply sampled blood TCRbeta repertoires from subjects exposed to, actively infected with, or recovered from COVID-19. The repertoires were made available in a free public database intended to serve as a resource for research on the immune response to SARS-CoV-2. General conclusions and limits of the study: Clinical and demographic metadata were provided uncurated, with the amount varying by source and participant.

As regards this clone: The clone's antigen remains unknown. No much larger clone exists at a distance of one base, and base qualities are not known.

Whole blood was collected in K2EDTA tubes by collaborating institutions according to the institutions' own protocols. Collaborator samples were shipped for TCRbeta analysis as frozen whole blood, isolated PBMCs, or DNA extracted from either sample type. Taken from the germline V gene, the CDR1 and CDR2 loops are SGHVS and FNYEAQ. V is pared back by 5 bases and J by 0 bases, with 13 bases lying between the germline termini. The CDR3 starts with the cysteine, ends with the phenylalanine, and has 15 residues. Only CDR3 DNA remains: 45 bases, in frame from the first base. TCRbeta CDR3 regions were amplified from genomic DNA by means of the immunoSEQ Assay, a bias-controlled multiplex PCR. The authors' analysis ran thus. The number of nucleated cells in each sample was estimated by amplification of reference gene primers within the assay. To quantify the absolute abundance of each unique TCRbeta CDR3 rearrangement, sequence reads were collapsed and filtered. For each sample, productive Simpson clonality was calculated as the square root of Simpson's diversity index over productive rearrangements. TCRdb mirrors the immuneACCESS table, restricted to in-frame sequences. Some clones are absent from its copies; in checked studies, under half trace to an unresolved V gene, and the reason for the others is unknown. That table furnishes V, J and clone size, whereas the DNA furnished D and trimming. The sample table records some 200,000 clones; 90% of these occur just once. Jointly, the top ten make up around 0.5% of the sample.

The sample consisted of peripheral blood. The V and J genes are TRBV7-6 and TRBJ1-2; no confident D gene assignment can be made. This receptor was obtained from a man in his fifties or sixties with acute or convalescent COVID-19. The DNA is TGTGCCAGCAGCCCGTCAGAAATAACTAACTATGGCTACACCTTC. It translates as CASSPSEITNYGYTF.